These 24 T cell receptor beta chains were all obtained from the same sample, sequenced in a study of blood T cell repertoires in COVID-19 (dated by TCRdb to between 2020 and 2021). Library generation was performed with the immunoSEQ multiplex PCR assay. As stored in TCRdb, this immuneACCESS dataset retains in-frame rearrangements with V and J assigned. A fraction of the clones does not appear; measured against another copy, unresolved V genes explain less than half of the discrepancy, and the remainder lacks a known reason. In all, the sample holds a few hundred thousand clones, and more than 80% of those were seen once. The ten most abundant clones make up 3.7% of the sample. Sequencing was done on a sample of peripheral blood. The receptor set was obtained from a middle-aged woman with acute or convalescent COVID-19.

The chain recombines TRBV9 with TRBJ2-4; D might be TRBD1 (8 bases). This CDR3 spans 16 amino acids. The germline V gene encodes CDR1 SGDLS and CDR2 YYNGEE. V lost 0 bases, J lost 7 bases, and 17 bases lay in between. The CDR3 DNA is TGTGCCAGCAGCGTAGACGGGGGGACAGGAGGGAACATTCAGTACTTC. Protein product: CASSVDGGTGGNIQYF. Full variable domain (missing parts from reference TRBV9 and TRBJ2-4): DSGVTQTPKHLITATGQRVTLRCSPRSGDLSVYWYQQSLDQGLQFLIQYYNGEERAKGNILERFSAQQFPDLHSELNLSSLELGDSALYFCASSVDGGTGGNIQYFGAGTRLSVL.

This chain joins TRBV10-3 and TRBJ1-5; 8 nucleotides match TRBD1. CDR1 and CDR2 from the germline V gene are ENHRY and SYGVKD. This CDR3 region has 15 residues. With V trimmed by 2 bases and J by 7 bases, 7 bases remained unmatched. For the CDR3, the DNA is TGTGCCATCAGTGAGGGGCAGGGGGCCGGACAGCCCCAGCATTTT. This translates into CAISEGQGAGQPQHF.

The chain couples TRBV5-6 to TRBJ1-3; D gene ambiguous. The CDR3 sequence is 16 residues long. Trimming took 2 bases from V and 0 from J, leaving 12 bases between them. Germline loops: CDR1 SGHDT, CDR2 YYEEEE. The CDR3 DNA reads TGTGCCAGCAGCTTTAGGCACAGCCTCTCTGGAAACACCATATATTTT. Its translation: CASSFRHSLSGNTIYF.

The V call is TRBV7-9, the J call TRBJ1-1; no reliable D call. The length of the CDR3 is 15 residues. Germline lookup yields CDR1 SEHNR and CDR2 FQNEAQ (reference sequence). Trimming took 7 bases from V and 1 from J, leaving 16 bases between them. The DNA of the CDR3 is TGTGCCAGCATGCCCCTTGACACCTGGAACACTGAAGCTTTCTTT. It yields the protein CASMPLDTWNTEAFF.

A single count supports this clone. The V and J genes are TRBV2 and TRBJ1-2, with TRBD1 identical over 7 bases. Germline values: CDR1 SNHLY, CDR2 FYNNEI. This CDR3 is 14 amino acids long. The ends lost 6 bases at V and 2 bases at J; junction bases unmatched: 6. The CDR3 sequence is CASRMGQPNYGYTF. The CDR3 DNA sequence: TGTGCCAGCAGGATGGGACAGCCCAACTATGGCTACACCTTC. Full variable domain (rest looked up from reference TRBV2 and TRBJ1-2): EPEVTQTPSHQVTQMGQEVILRCVPISNHLYFYWYRQILGQKVEFLVSFYNNEISEKSEIFDDQFSVERPDGSNFTLKIRSTKLEDSAMYFCASRMGQPNYGYTFGSGTRLTVV.

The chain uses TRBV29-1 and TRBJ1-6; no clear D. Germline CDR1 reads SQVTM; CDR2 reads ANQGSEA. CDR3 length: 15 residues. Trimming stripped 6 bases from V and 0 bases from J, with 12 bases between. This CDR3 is CSVMTGSSYNSPLHF. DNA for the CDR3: TGCAGCGTCATGACGGGGAGCTCCTATAATTCACCCCTCCACTTT. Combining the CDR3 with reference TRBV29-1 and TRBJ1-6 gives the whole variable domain SAVISQKPSRDICQRGTSLTIQCQVDSQVTMMFWYRQQPGQSLTLIATANQGSEATYESGFVIDKFPISRPNLTFSTLTVSNMSPEDSSIYLCSVMTGSSYNSPLHFGNGTRLTVT.

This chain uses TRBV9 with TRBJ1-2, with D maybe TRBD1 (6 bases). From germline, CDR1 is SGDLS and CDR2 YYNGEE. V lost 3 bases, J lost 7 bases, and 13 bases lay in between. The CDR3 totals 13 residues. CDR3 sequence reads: CASSEPGVSGYTF. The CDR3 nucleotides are TGTGCCAGCAGCGAGCCAGGGGTCTCTGGCTACACCTTC.

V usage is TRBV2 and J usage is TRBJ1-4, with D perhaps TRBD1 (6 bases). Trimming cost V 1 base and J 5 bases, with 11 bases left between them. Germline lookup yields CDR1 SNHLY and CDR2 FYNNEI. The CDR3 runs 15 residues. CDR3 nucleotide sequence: TGTGCCAGCAGTGAAGGTCAGGGGTTAAATGAAAAACTGTTTTTT. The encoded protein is CASSEGQGLNEKLFF.

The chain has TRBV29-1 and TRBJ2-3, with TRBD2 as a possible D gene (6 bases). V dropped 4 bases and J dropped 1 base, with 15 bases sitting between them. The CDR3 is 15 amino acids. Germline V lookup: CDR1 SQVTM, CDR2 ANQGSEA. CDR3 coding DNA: TGCAGCGTTGGGGGCCCTGGCGGGGGCACAGATACGCAGTATTTT. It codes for CSVGGPGGGTDTQYF.

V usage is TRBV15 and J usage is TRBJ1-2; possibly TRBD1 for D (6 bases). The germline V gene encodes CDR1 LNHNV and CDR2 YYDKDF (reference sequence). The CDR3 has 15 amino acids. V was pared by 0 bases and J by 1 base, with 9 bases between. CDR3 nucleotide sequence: TGTGCCACCAGCAGAGATCCACAGGGTAACTATGGCTACACCTTC. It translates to CATSRDPQGNYGYTF.

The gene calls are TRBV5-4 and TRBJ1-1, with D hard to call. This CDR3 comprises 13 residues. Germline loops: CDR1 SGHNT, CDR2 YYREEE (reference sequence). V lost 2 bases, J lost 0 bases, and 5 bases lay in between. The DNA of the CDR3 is TGTGCCAGCAGCTTCAGAATGAACACTGAAGCTTTCTTT. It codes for CASSFRMNTEAFF.

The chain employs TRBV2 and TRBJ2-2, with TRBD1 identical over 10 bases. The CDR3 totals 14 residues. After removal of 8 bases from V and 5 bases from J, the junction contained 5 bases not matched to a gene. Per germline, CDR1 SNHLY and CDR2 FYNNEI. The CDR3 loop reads CASDRGRGTGELFF. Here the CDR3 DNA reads TGTGCCAGCGACAGGGGGCGTGGGACCGGGGAGCTGTTTTTT.

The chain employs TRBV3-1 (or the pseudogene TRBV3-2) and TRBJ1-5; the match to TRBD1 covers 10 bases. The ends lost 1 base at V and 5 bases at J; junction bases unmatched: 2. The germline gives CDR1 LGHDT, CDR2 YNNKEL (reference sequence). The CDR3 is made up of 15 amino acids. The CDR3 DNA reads TGTGCCAGCAGCCAAGGACAGGGGGCATATCAGCCCCAGCATTTT. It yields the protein CASSQGQGAYQPQHF.

CDR3 amino acids: CASSYSGDGKPQHF. The CDR3 nucleotides read TGTGCCAGCAGTTACTCGGGAGACGGGAAGCCCCAGCATTTT. This rearrangement joins TRBV6-6 to TRBJ1-5; no clear D gene. The CDR3 contains 14 residues. Per germline, CDR1 MNHNY and CDR2 SVGAGI (reference sequence). The V end lost 0 bases, the J end lost 8 bases, and 11 bases lay between the germline ends.

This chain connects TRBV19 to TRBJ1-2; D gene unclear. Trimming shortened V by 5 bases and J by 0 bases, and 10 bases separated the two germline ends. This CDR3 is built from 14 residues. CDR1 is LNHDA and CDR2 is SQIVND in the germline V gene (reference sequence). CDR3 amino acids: CASSREGSNYGYTF. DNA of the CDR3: TGTGCCAGTAGTCGTGAGGGCTCTAACTATGGCTACACCTTC.

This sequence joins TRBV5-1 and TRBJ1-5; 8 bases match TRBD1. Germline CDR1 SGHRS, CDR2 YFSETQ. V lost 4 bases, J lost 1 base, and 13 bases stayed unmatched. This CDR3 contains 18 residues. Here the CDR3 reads CASSPKLRQGQSNQPQHF. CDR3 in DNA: TGCGCCAGCAGCCCGAAACTCCGACAGGGGCAGAGCAATCAGCCCCAGCATTTT.

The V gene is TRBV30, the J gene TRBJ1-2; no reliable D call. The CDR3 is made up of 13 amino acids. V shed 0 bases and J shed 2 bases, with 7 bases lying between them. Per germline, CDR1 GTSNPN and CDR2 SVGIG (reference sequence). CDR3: CAWSVRRNYGYTF. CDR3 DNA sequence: TGTGCCTGGAGTGTACGCAGAAACTATGGCTACACCTTC.

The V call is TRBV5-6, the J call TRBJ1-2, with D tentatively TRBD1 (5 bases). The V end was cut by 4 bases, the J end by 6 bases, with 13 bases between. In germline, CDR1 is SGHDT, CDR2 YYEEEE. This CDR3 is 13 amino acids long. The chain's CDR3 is CASSGQGQDGYTF. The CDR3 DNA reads TGTGCCAGCAGCGGTCAGGGTCAGGATGGCTACACCTTC.

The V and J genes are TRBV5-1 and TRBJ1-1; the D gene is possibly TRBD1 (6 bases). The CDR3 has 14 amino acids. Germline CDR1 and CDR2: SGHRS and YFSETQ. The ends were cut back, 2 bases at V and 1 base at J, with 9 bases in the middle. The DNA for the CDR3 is TGCGCCAGCAGCTTCAGGGGAGAGAACACTGAAGCTTTCTTT. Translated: CASSFRGENTEAFF.

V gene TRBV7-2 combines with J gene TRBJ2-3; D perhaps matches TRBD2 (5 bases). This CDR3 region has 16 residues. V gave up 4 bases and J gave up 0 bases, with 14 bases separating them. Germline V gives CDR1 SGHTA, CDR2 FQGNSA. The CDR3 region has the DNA TGTGCCAGCAGCTCCGGACTGGCTTTGAGCACAGATACGCAGTATTTT. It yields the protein CASSSGLALSTDTQYF.

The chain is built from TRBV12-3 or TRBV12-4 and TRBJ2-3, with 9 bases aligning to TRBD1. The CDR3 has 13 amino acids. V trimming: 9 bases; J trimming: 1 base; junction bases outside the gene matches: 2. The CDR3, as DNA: TGTGCCAGTAGGACAGGGGGCACAGATACGCAGTATTTT. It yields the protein CASRTGGTDTQYF.

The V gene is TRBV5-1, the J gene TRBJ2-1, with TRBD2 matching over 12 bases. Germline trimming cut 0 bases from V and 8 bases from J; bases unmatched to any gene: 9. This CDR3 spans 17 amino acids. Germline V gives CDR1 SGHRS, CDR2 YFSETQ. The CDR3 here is CASSLGASGGAFDEQFF. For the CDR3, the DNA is TGCGCCAGCAGCTTGGGCGCTAGCGGGGGGGCGTTCGATGAGCAGTTCTTC.

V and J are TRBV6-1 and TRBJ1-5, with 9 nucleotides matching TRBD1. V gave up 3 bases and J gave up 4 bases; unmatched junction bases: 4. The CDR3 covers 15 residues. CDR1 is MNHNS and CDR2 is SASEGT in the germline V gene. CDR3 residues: CASSEQTGGNQPQHF. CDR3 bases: TGTGCCAGCAGTGAGCAGACAGGGGGGAATCAGCCCCAGCATTTT.

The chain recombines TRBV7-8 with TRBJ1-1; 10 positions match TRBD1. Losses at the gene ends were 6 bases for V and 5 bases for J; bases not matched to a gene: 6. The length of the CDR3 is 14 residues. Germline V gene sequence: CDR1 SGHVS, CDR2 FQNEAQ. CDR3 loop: CASRRDRGGTEAFF. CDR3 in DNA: TGTGCCAGCAGGAGGGACAGGGGAGGTACTGAAGCTTTCTTT.